This entry lists 7 T cell receptor beta chains sequenced from one sample in a study of blood T cell repertoires in COVID-19. Sequenced by immunoSEQ multiplex PCR; TCRdb stores in-frame clones only, minus some. The repertoire consists of hundreds of thousands of clones, with around nine tenths occurring once and the leading ten covering around 1.6%. The sequencing sample was made of PBMCs or T cells enriched from blood (not recorded which). Every receptor here comes from a woman between 50 and 59 years old who had recovered from COVID-19.

This clone is a singleton in its sample. In nucleotides, the CDR3 is TGCAGTGCTAGTAAAACAGGGTTCGATGCCTATAGCAATCAGCCCCAGCATTTT. Amino acids: CSASKTGFDAYSNQPQHF. The chain uses TRBV20-1 and TRBJ1-5; perhaps TRBD1 as D (6 bases). Germline-derived CDR1 and CDR2 are DFQATT and SNEGSKA (reference sequence). This CDR3 has 18 residues. Trimming took off 3 bases at V and 0 bases at J, with 21 bases between the two ends.

V usage is TRBV20-1 and J usage is TRBJ1-1, with D possibly being TRBD1 (5 bases). CDR1 is DFQATT and CDR2 is SNEGSKA in the germline V gene (reference sequence). Trimming removed 3 bases at V and 11 bases at J, with 13 bases between. The CDR3 runs 11 residues. The CDR3 sequence is CSASREGWAFF. As DNA, the CDR3 is TGCAGTGCTAGCAGGGAGGGTTGGGCTTTCTTT.

This clone was detected a few times. The rearrangement joins TRBV7-9 to TRBJ1-4, with D tentatively TRBD1 (5 bases). The germline gives CDR1 SEHNR, CDR2 FQNEAQ (reference sequence). The V gene lost 5 bases and the J gene lost 7 bases, with 20 bases spanning the gap. CDR3 length: 16 residues. Here the CDR3 reads CASSQTPQVRAEKLFF. Here the CDR3 DNA reads TGTGCCAGCAGCCAAACCCCACAGGTTCGGGCTGAAAAACTGTTTTTT.

The V call is TRBV14, the J call TRBJ2-7, with D maybe TRBD2 (5 bases). V lost 7 bases and J lost 2, with 21 bases in between. The length of the CDR3 is 16 residues. Germline loops: CDR1 SGHDN, CDR2 FVKESK. CDR3 sequence reads: CASKKGSGSSAYEQYF. As DNA, the CDR3 is TGTGCCAGCAAAAAGGGTTCGGGGAGCTCAGCCTACGAGCAGTACTTC.

The chain combines TRBV5-8 with TRBJ2-7, with D possibly TRBD2 on 5 matching bases. V lost 6 bases and J 2 bases, leaving 15 bases between the germline ends. The V gene's germline CDR1 is SGHTS and CDR2 YDEGEE. The CDR3 contains 14 residues. This CDR3 reads CASKVPGGPYEQYF. CDR3 nucleotide sequence: TGTGCCAGCAAGGTCCCAGGCGGGCCCTACGAGCAGTACTTC.

This sequence joins TRBV7-2 and TRBJ2-5; 11 bases align to TRBD2. With 5 bases clipped from V and 4 bases from J, the junction kept 3 bases outside the gene matches. The V gene's germline CDR1 is SGHTA and CDR2 FQGNSA. CDR3 length: 14 amino acids. The CDR3 sequence is CASSPTSGGETQYF. The DNA for the CDR3 is TGTGCCAGCAGCCCTACTAGCGGGGGAGAGACCCAGTACTTC.

V and J are TRBV7-8 and TRBJ1-1; no firm D call. The CDR3 totals 13 residues. The germline V and J ends were trimmed by 3 bases and 0 bases, with 5 bases remaining between them. The germline gives CDR1 SGHVS, CDR2 FQNEAQ. The CDR3 reads CASSFSVNTEAFF. DNA of the CDR3: TGTGCCAGCAGCTTTTCAGTGAACACTGAAGCTTTCTTT.